This TCR beta chain was sequenced during a study of CD8+CD57+ T cells in acquired aplastic anemia. Overall study context: CD4+ and CD8+ cells, once sorted, gave DNA averaging about 3 ug. Study observations and caveats: Patients and controls shared nearly 30 CD8+ CDR3 sequences, which appeared highly expressed in patients and within their immunodominant clones.

The sample holds many counts of this clonotype. Its specificity is not known. CDR1 and CDR2 from the germline V gene are SGHRS and YFSETQ. This CDR3 spans 14 amino acids. Deletions cut 0 bases from V and 4 bases from J, with 10 bases between. For CDR3 and TCR beta VDJ profiling, genomic DNA was the template used. Using its own MiXCR run on the reads, TCRdb lists one record per CDR3 protein. The repertoire consists of a few hundred thousand distinct CDR3 sequences, with 50% to 70% occurring once and the leading ten covering under 8.5%. V is TRBV5-1 and J is TRBJ1-1; perhaps TRBD1 as D (6 bases). This sequence was found in a human donor with severe aplastic anemia or a healthy control (not recorded which). The source material was sorted CD4+, CD8+, or CD8+CD57+ T cells (not recorded which) from PBMCs. In DNA, the CDR3 is TGCGCCAGCAGCTTGGGGGGGGCGGGCACTGAAGCTTTCTTT. Protein product: CASSLGGAGTEAFF. Using reference TRBV5-1 and TRBJ1-1 for the parts outside the CDR3, the full variable domain is KAGVTQTPRYLIKTRGQQVTLSCSPISGHRSVSWYQQTPGQGLQFLFEYFSETQRNKGNFPGRFSGRQFSNSRSEMNVSTLELGDSALYLCASSLGGAGTEAFFGQGTRLTVV.